One sample yielded the 12 T cell receptor beta chains listed below, sequenced in a study of blood T cell repertoires in COVID-19. Sequencing used immunoSEQ multiplex PCR; TCRdb keeps in-frame clones, though not all of them. The sample has about 73,000 clones, about four fifths seen once. The sequenced sample consisted of peripheral blood. The receptors shown here come from a woman in her 70s with acute or convalescent COVID-19.

The gene calls are TRBV4-1 and TRBJ2-5, with 12 positions matching TRBD2. The J segment lost 4 bases and the V segment lost 2 bases, leaving 2 bases of the junction unmatched. The CDR3 contains 15 residues. Germline V gene lookup returns CDR1 MGHRA and CDR2 YSYEKL. The CDR3 is CASSQLAGGRETQYF. CDR3 coding DNA: TGCGCCAGCAGCCAACTAGCGGGAGGGAGAGAGACCCAGTACTTC.

The genes are TRBV10-2 and TRBJ2-5; TRBD1 matches at 10 bases. Per the germline V gene, CDR1 is WSHSY and CDR2 is SAAADI. CDR3 size: 14 residues. V lost 8 bases to trimming and J lost 0 bases; unmatched junction nucleotides: 3. This CDR3 reads CASAGQGYQETQYF. CDR3 nucleotide sequence: TGCGCCAGCGCGGGACAGGGGTACCAAGAGACCCAGTACTTC.

This clone was seen only once. The chain links TRBV28 to TRBJ1-2; possible D gene TRBD1, 6 bases. The CDR3 loop spans 13 amino acids. Germline CDR1 and CDR2: MDHEN and SYDVKM. Trimming left V 5 bases short and J 5 bases short, with 12 bases between. CDR3: CASSLDRTYGYTF. CDR3 DNA: TGTGCCAGCAGTCTGGACAGAACTTATGGCTACACCTTC.

This chain links TRBV30 with TRBJ2-5, with D perhaps TRBD2 (5 bases). V was clipped by 2 bases and J by 2 bases, with 12 bases between them. The CDR3 is 14 amino acids. The germline V gene encodes CDR1 GTSNPN and CDR2 SVGIG (reference sequence). CDR3 protein: CAWSLSGRQETQYF. The CDR3 nucleotides are TGTGCCTGGAGTTTAAGCGGACGTCAAGAGACCCAGTACTTC.

The chain has TRBV28 and TRBJ2-3, with TRBD2 identical over 7 bases. The V and J ends lost 5 bases and 1 base, in that order; junction bases with no gene match: 9. The V gene's germline CDR1 is MDHEN and CDR2 SYDVKM. This CDR3 is 16 amino acids long. The CDR3 region is CASSLWAGDGTDTQYF. The CDR3 DNA follows: TGTGCCAGCAGTCTCTGGGCGGGAGATGGCACAGATACGCAGTATTTT.

The chain joins TRBV11-2 to TRBJ2-5, with TRBD1 matching over 8 bases. V was clipped by 4 bases and J by 2 bases; unmatched bases: 3. The CDR3 consists of 14 residues. Germline loops: CDR1 SGHAT, CDR2 FQNNGV. CDR3 loop: CASSSRTGQETQYF. The CDR3 region has the DNA TGTGCCAGCAGCTCCCGGACAGGGCAAGAGACCCAGTACTTC.

This clone was counted a few times. This chain joins TRBV7-3 and TRBJ1-1; D call uncertain. The germline V gene has CDR1 SGHTA and CDR2 FQGTGA. The CDR3 has 13 amino acids. With 5 bases removed from V and 0 bases from J, the gap between germline ends came to 7 bases. CDR3 in DNA: TGTGCCAGCAGCCCACACCTGAACACTGAAGCTTTCTTT. Translation: CASSPHLNTEAFF.

V is TRBV7-9 and J is TRBJ1-1, with D unresolved. Germline V gene lookup returns CDR1 SEHNR and CDR2 FQNEAQ (reference sequence). This CDR3 is built from 14 residues. The V and J ends lost 3 bases and 7 bases respectively, with 15 bases between them. The CDR3 sequence is CASSFGLNWREAFF. CDR3 nucleotides: TGTGCCAGCAGCTTCGGGTTAAACTGGCGTGAAGCTTTCTTT.

This clone was picked up a small number of times. V is TRBV6-5 and J is TRBJ2-3; TRBD1 matches at 9 bases. The CDR3 spans 15 residues. The junction had 9 bases not matched to a gene; V was cut back by 6 bases and J by 5 bases. In germline, CDR1 is MNHEY, CDR2 SVGAGI. The CDR3 sequence: CASRTPDRGGDTQYF. DNA of the CDR3: TGTGCCAGCAGGACTCCTGACAGGGGGGGAGATACGCAGTATTTT.

This chain links TRBV5-6 with TRBJ1-1, with TRBD1 matching over 10 bases. Unmatched junction bases numbered 10, after V lost 5 bases and J lost 6 bases. CDR3 length equals 15 residues. Germline CDR1 and CDR2: SGHDT and YYEEEE. CDR3 amino acids: CASSFDRGRFAEAFF. The CDR3 DNA follows: TGTGCCAGCAGTTTCGACAGGGGGCGGTTCGCTGAAGCTTTCTTT. The variable domain in full, completed from reference TRBV5-6 and TRBJ1-1, reads DAGVTQSPTHLIKTRGQQVTLRCSPKSGHDTVSWYQQALGQGPQFIFQYYEEEERQRGNFPDRFSGHQFPNYSSELNVNALLLGDSALYLCASSFDRGRFAEAFFGQGTRLTVV.

The CDR3 sequence: CASSTADRGYEQYF. The CDR3 region has the DNA TGTGCCAGCTCAACCGCGGACAGGGGATACGAGCAGTACTTC. The genes are TRBV18 and TRBJ2-7, with 9 bases identical to TRBD1. The CDR3 spans 14 residues. Trimming took 5 bases from V and 4 from J; bases not matched to a gene: 6. In germline, CDR1 is KGHSH, CDR2 LQKENI. The whole variable domain, filled in from reference TRBV18 and TRBJ2-7, reads NAGVMQNPRHLVRRRGQEARLRCSPMKGHSHVYWYRQLPEEGLKFMVYLQKENIIDESGMPKERFSAEFPKEGPSILRIQQVVRGDSAAYFCASSTADRGYEQYFGPGTRLTVT.

J is TRBJ2-1 and V is TRBV28; 11 bases are shared with TRBD2. Germline V gene sequence: CDR1 MDHEN, CDR2 SYDVKM. The CDR3 contains 16 residues. V lost 7 bases, J lost 6 bases, and 11 bases stayed unmatched. The DNA for the CDR3 is TGTGCCAGCAAGGAATGGAGACTAGCGGGACTCAATGAGCAGTTCTTC. This translates into CASKEWRLAGLNEQFF.